This T cell receptor beta chain was captured in a study of cytomegalovirus exposure and HLA in healthy donors. Regarding the study as a whole: Later work showed greater clonal expansion in HLA-associated TCR beta chains than in equally common others.

The donors were healthy bone marrow donors. PCR was performed using 60 Vbeta and 13 Jbeta primers. This table comes from immunoSEQ multiplex PCR, and its TCRdb copy is limited to in-frame clones, with some not included. The repertoire holds under 200,000 clones, with roughly 79% as singletons. The sample holds one count of this clone. Its matching antigen is unknown. CDR1 GTSNPN and CDR2 SVGIG come from the germline V gene (reference sequence). This CDR3 spans 12 amino acids. Trimming pared 8 bases from V and 0 bases from J, leaving 8 bases between. Sample: PBMCs. The chain joins TRBV30 to TRBJ1-3; perhaps TRBD1 as D (5 bases). The clonotype comes from a male donor in good health and CMV-seropositive. CDR3: CALDSSGNTIYF. In DNA, the CDR3 is TGTGCCCTAGACAGCTCTGGAAACACCATATATTTT.